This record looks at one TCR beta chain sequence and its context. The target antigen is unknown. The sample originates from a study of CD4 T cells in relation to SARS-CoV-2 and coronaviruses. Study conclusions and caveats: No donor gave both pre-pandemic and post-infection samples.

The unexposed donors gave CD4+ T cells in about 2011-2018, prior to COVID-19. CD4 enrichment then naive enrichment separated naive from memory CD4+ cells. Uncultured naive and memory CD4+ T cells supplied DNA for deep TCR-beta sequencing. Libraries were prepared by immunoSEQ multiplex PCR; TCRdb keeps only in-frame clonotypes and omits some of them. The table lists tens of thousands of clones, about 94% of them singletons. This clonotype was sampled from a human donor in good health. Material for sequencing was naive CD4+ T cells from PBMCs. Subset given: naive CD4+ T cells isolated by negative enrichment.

The CDR3 spells CASSPSAYNEQFF. In DNA, the CDR3 is TGTGCCAGCTCACCCTCGGCCTACAATGAGCAGTTCTTC. V is TRBV18 and J is TRBJ2-1; unclear D gene. CDR3 length: 13 residues. The germline CDR1 and CDR2 sequences are KGHSH and LQKENI. V was shortened by 3 bases and J by 2 bases, with 5 bases between the two germline ends.